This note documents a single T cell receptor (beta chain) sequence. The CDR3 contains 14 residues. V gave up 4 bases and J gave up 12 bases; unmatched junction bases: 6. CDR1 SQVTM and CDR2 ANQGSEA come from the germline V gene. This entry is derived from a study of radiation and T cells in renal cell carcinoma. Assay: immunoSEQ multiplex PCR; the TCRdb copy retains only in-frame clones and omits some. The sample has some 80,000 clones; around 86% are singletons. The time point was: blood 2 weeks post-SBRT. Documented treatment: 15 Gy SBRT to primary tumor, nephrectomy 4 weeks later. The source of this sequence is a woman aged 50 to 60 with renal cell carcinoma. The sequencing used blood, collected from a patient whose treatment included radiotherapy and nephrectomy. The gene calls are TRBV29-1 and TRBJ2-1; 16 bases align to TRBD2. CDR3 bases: TGCAGCGTTGTAAACGGGACTAGCGGGGGGGTGCAGTTCTTC. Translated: CSVVNGTSGGVQFF.